This T cell receptor beta chain was sequenced during a study of response to subunit inactivated influenza vaccine. TCRdb fed the RT-PCR reads into MiXCR, producing one record per CDR3 protein. Among 170,000 or so distinct CDR3 sequences, about 10% were seen once, and the ten largest hold roughly 40%. The CDR3 contains 13 residues. Germline lookup yields CDR1 DFQATT and CDR2 SNEGSKA (reference sequence). V was trimmed by 3 bases and J by 5 bases, leaving 14 bases between them. This clonotype was recorded a few times. The antigen is undetermined. Study conclusions and caveats: The study's authors posited that every seasonal influenza vaccination enlists few new T cells.

The J gene is TRBJ2-7, the V gene TRBV20-1; tentatively, D is TRBD2 (6 bases). The clonotype comes from a man aged 50 to 75 who received an inactivated influenza vaccine. Here the sequenced sample was CD8+ T cells sorted from PBMCs, taken around 25 months after vaccination. Here the CDR3 reads CSARPAGSNEQYF. CDR3 DNA: TGCAGTGCTAGGCCCGCCGGGAGCAACGAGCAGTACTTC.